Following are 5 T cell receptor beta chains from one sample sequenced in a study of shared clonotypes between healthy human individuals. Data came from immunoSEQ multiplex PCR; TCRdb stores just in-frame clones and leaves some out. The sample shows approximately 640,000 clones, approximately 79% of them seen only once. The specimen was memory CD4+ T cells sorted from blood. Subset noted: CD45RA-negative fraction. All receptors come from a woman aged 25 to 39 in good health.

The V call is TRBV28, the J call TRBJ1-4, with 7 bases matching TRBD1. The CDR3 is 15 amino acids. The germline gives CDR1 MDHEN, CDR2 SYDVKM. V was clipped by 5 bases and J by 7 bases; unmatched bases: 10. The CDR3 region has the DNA TGTGCCAGCAGTCCTTGGACAGGTCAGGCTGAAAAACTGTTTTTT. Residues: CASSPWTGQAEKLFF. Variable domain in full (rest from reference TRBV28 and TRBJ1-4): DVKVTQSSRYLVKRTGEKVFLECVQDMDHENMFWYRQDPGLGLRLIYFSYDVKMKEKGDIPEGYSVSREKKERFSLILESASTNQTSMYLCASSPWTGQAEKLFFGSGTQLSVL.

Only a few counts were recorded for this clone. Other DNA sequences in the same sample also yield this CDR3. The CDR3 spells CASSEDINYGYTF. The CDR3 coding sequence is TGTGCCAGCAGTGAGGACATAAACTATGGCTACACCTTC. V is TRBV2 and J is TRBJ1-2, with a possible D match to TRBD1 (5 bases). CDR1 and CDR2 from the germline V gene are SNHLY and FYNNEI. V was cut by 3 bases and J by 2 bases, with 7 bases left in between. This CDR3 has 13 residues.

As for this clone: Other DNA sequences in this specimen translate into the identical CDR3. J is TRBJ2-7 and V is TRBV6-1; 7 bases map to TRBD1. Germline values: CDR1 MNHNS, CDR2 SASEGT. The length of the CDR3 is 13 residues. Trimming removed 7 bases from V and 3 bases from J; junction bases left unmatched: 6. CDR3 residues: CASTRGQSYEQYF. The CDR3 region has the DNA TGTGCCAGCACCCGGGGACAGAGCTACGAGCAGTACTTC.

The CDR3 region is CASSSQGFYGYTF. The CDR3 DNA is TGTGCCAGCAGTTCACAGGGTTTCTATGGCTACACCTTC. The chain is built from TRBV28 and TRBJ1-2; a weak D match, TRBD1 (6 bases). Trimming removed 4 bases at V and 4 bases at J, with 10 bases between. Germline values: CDR1 MDHEN, CDR2 SYDVKM. The CDR3 length is 13 residues.

CDR3 DNA sequence: TGTGCCAGCAGTTCCTATCTAGCGACGAAGCAGTTCTTC. Amino acid sequence: CASSSYLATKQFF. The V gene is TRBV27, the J gene TRBJ2-1; TRBD2 is a possible D gene (6 bases). This CDR3 is built from 13 residues. Deletions cut 4 bases from V and 11 bases from J, with 15 bases between. The V gene's germline CDR1 is MNHEY and CDR2 SMNVEV (reference sequence).